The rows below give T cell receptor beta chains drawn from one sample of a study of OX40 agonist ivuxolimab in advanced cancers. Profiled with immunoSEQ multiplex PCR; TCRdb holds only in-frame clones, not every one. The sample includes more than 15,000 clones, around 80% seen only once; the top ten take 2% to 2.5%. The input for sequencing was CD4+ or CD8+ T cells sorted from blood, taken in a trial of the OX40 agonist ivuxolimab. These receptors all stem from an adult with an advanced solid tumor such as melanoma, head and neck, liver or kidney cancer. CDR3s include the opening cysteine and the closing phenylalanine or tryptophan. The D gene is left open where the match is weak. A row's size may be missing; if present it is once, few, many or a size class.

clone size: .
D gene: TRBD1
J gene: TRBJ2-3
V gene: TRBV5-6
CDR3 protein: CASSPGQGTIREYF
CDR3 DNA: TGTGCCAGCAGCCCTGGACAGGGAACTATACGGGAGTATTTT

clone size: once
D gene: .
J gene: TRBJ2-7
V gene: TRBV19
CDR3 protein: CASSIGSGRGYEQYF
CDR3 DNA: TGTGCCAGTAGTATAGGGTCGGGACGTGGCTACGAGCAGTACTTC

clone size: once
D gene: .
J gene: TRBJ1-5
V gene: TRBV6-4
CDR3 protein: CASIFPGLESSNQPQHF
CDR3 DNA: TGTGCCAGTATCTTCCCTGGGCTGGAATCTAGCAATCAGCCCCAGCATTTT

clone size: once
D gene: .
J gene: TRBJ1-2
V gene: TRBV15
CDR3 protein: CATSGPSLDGYTF
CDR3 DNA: TGTGCCACCAGCGGTCCTTCCTTGGACGGCTACACCTTC

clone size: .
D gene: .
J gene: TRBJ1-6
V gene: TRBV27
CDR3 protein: CASSPPRSGGSSYNSPLHF
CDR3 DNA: TGTGCCAGCAGTCCCCCCCGCTCAGGCGGGAGCTCCTATAATTCACCCCTCCACTTT

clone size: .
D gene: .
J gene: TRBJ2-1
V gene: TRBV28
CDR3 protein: CASSIYSMGYNEQFF
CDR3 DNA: TGTGCCAGCAGTATTTACTCCATGGGCTACAATGAGCAGTTCTTC

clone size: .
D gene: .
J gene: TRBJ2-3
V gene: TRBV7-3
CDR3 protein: CASSLQGLGTDTQYF
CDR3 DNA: TGTGCCAGCAGCCTCCAGGGGCTGGGCACAGATACGCAGTATTTT

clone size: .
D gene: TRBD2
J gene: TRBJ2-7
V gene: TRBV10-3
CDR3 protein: CAISGGGTWGPEQYF
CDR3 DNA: TGTGCCATCAGTGGGGGGGGGACTTGGGGCCCCGAGCAGTACTTC

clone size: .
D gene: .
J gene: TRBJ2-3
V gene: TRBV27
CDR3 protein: CASSSGASRGDTQYF
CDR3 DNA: TGTGCCAGCAGTTCCGGGGCAAGCCGGGGAGATACGCAGTATTTT

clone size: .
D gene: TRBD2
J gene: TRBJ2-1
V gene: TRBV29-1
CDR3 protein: CSGGGSSYNEQFF
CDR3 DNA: TGCAGCGGGGGGGGAAGCTCCTACAATGAGCAGTTCTTC

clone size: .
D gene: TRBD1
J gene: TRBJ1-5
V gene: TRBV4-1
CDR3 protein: CASSTGTGKQPQHF
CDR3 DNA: TGCGCCAGCAGCACCGGGACAGGAAAGCAGCCCCAGCATTTT

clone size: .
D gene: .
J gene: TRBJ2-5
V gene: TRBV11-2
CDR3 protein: CASSLATTPRTQYF
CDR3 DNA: TGTGCCAGCAGCTTAGCTACGACTCCCCGGACCCAGTACTTC

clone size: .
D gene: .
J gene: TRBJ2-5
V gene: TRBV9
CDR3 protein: CASSVMGLETQYF
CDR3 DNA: TGTGCCAGCAGCGTAATGGGGTTGGAGACCCAGTACTTC

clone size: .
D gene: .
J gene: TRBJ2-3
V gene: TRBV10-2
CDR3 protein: CASSPGLADTQYF
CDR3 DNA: TGCGCCAGCAGCCCTGGACTGGCAGATACGCAGTATTTT

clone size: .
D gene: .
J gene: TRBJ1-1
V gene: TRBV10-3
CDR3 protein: CAISDHGGQNTEAFF
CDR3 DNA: TGTGCCATCAGTGATCATGGGGGGCAGAACACTGAAGCTTTCTTT

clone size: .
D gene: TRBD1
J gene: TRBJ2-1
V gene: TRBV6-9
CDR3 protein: CASSSSGGEYNEQFF
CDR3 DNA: TGTGCCAGCAGTTCCTCAGGGGGCGAGTACAATGAGCAGTTCTTC

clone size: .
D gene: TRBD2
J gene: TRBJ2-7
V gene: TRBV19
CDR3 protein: CASSYVAGGTPYEQYF
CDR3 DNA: TGTGCCAGTAGTTATGTCGCGGGAGGGACGCCCTACGAGCAGTACTTC

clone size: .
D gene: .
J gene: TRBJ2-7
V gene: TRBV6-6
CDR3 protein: CASSYFGGHEQYF
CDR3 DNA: TGTGCCAGCAGTTATTTTGGGGGGCACGAGCAGTACTTC

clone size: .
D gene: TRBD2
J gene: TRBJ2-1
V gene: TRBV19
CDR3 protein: CASSTTSGMRHNEQFF
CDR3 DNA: TGTGCCAGTAGTACCACTAGCGGGATGAGGCACAATGAGCAGTTCTTC

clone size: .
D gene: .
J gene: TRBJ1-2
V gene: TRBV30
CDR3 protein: CAWSVHGRVEYGYTF
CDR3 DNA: TGTGCCTGGAGTGTACATGGCAGGGTAGAGTATGGCTACACCTTC

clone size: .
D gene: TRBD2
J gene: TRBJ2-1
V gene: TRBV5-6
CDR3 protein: CASSLIAGGNEQFF
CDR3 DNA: TGTGCCAGCAGCTTGATAGCGGGAGGGAATGAGCAGTTCTTC

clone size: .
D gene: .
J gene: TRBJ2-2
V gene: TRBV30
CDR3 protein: CASRKGGVNTGELFF
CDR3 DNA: TGTGCCTCCCGTAAAGGCGGGGTAAACACCGGGGAGCTGTTTTTT

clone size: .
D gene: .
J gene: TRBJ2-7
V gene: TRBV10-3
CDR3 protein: CAIRSSGSSYEQYF
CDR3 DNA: TGTGCCATCAGGAGTTCAGGAAGCTCCTACGAGCAGTACTTC

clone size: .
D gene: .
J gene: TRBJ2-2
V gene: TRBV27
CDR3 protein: CASSLLSPGRRNTGELFF
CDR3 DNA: TGTGCCAGCAGTTTACTGAGTCCGGGACGGAGGAACACCGGGGAGCTGTTTTTT

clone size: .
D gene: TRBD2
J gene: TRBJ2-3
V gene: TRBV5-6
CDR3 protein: CASSLTGTSADTQYF
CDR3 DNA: TGTGCCAGCAGCTTAACCGGGACTAGTGCAGATACGCAGTATTTT

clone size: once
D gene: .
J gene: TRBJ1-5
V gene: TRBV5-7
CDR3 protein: CASSPSGPRDRNQPQHF
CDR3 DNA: TGTGCCAGCAGCCCATCAGGCCCCAGGGACCGCAATCAGCCCCAGCATTTT

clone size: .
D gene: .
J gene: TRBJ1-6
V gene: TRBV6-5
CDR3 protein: CASSYRGFYNSPLHF
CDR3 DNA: TGTGCCAGCAGTTACAGGGGCTTCTATAATTCACCCCTCCACTTT

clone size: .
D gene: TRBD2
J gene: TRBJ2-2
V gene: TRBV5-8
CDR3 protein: CASSSPTSGSIHTGELFF
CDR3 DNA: TGTGCCAGCAGCTCCCCTACTAGCGGGAGTATACACACCGGGGAGCTGTTTTTT

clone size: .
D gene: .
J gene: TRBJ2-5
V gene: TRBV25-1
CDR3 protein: CASSGNSLAQYF
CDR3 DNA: TGTGCCAGCAGTGGAAACAGTCTCGCCCAGTACTTC

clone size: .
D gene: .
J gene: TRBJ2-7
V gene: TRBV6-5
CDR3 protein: CASSRNNDEQYF
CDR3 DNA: TGTGCCAGCAGTCGGAACAATGACGAGCAGTACTTC

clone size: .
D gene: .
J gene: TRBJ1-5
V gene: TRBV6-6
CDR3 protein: CASSRDSRGSNQPQHF
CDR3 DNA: TGTGCCAGCAGCCGGGACTCCAGAGGCAGCAATCAGCCCCAGCATTTT

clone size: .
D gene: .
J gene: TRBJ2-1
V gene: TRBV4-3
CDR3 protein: CASSQDMGVVEQFF
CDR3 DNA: TGCGCCAGCAGCCAAGATATGGGAGTTGTAGAGCAGTTCTTC

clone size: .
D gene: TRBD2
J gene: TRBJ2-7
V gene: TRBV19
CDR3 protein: CASSTRQGGAGYEQYF
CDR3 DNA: TGTGCCAGTAGTACCCGCCAGGGAGGGGCTGGGTACGAGCAGTACTTC

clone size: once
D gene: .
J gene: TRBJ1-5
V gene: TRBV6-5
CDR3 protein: CASSYVWNQPQHF
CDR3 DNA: TGTGCCAGCAGTTACGTTTGGAATCAGCCCCAGCATTTT

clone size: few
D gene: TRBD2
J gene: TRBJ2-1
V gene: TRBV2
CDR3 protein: CASTGTGTSGRSSYNEQFF
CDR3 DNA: TGTGCCAGCACCGGAACCGGGACTAGCGGGAGGAGCTCCTACAATGAGCAGTTCTTC

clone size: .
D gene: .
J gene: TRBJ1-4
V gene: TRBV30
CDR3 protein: CAWSSEVAGKLFF
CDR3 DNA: TGTGCCTGGAGTTCAGAGGTTGCGGGGAAACTGTTTTTT

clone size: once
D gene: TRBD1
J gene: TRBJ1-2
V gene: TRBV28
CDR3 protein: CASRSRQGHYGYTF
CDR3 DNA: TGTGCCAGCAGGTCTAGACAGGGTCACTATGGCTACACCTTC

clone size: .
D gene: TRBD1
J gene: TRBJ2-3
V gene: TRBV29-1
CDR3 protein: CSVAGQGAWVYF
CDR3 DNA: TGCAGCGTTGCAGGACAGGGGGCGTGGGTGTATTTT

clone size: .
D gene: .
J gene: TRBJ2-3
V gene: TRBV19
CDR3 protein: CASSISQSTDTQYF
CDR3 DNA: TGTGCCAGTAGTATTTCACAGAGCACAGATACGCAGTATTTT

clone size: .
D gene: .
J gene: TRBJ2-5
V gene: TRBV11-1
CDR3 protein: CASSFASGETQYF
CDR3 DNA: TGTGCCAGCAGCTTTGCATCAGGAGAGACCCAGTACTTC

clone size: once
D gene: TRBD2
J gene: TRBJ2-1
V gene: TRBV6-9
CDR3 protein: CASRGTSGDTSYNEQFF
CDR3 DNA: TGTGCCAGCAGAGGGACTAGCGGGGACACCTCCTACAATGAGCAGTTCTTC

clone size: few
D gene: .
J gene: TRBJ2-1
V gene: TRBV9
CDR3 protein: CASSVVGGSYNEQFF
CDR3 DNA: TGTGCCAGCAGCGTAGTCGGAGGCTCCTACAATGAGCAGTTCTTC

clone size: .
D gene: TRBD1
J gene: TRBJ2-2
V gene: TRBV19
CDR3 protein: CASNPRGQTKGAGELFF
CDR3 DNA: TGTGCCAGTAACCCCCGGGGACAGACGAAAGGTGCCGGGGAGCTGTTTTTT

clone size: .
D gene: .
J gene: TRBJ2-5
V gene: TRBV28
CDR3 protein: CASSFEETQYF
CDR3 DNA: TGTGCCAGCAGTTTTGAGGAGACCCAGTACTTC

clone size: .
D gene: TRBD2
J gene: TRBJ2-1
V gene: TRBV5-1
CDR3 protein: CASSLPGLAGGNEQFF
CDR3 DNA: TGCGCCAGCAGCTTACCGGGACTAGCGGGAGGCAATGAGCAGTTCTTC

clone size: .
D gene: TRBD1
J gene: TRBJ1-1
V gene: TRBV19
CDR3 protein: CASSTGTGDEAFF
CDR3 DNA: TGTGCCAGTAGTACTGGGACAGGGGATGAAGCTTTCTTT

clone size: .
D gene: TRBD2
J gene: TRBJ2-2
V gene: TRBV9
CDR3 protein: CASGRAGANTGELFF
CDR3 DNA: TGTGCCAGCGGCCGAGCGGGAGCGAACACCGGGGAGCTGTTTTTT

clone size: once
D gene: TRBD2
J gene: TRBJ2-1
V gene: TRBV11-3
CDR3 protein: CASSSAGTNKEQFF
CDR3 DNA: TGTGCCAGCAGCTCCGCCGGGACTAACAAGGAGCAGTTCTTC

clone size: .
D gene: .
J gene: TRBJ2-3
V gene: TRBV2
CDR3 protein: CASRGGAWRDTQYF
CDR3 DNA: TGTGCCAGCAGAGGGGGAGCGTGGAGAGATACGCAGTATTTT

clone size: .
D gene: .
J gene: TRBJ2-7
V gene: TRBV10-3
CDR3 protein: CAIRGRGDEQYF
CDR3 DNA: TGTGCCATCAGAGGCAGGGGAGACGAGCAGTACTTC

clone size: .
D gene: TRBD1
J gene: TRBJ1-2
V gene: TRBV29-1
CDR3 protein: CSGGQGANGYTF
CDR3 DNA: TGCAGCGGAGGACAGGGGGCGAATGGCTACACCTTC

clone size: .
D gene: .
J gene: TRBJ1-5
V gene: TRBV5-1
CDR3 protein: CASSWVTGPNQPQHF
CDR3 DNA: TGCGCCAGCAGCTGGGTGACGGGGCCCAATCAGCCCCAGCATTTT